The 10 T cell receptor beta chains below come from one sample, sequenced in a study of T cells in Graves' hyperthyroidism and ophthalmopathy. The TCR beta CDR3 regions underwent amplification using RNA transcripts as the source. The HTBI set primed first-round TCR CDR3 RT-PCR. A single record per CDR3 protein comes from TCRdb applying MiXCR to the multiplex PCR reads. Of fewer than 300,000 distinct CDR3 sequences listed, approximately 16% are singletons. The sample comprised blood. Every receptor here comes from a woman aged 50 to 65 with Graves' hyperthyroidism that later progressed to Graves' ophthalmopathy.

This clonotype appeared many times. The V and J genes are TRBV11-2 and TRBJ1-5, with D uncertain. V gave up 2 bases and J gave up 6 bases, with 8 bases separating them. The V gene's germline CDR1 is SGHAT and CDR2 FQNNGV. CDR3 length equals 13 residues. CDR3 in amino acids: CASSLIEGQPQHF. In nucleotides, the CDR3 is TGTGCCAGCAGCTTAATCGAGGGTCAGCCCCAGCATTTT.

This clonotype was detected many times. The V call is TRBV30, the J call TRBJ2-7; D ambiguous. V lost 2 bases and J lost 2, with 10 bases in between. There are 13 residues in the CDR3. CDR1 and CDR2 (germline): GTSNPN, SVGIG (reference sequence). CDR3 coding DNA: TGTGCCTGGAGTAAGGGCGCGGCCTACGAGCAGTACTTC. Protein product: CAWSKGAAYEQYF.

This clonotype was observed at least ten times. The chain recombines TRBV5-1 with TRBJ2-7; the match to TRBD2 covers 12 bases. Germline loops: CDR1 SGHRS, CDR2 YFSETQ. V gave up 4 bases and J gave up 4 bases; unmatched junction bases: 6. The CDR3 length is 15 residues. The chain's CDR3 is CASSGGLAGLYEQYF. The DNA of the CDR3 is TGCGCCAGCAGCGGGGGACTAGCGGGCCTTTACGAGCAGTACTTC. The entire variable domain, with the rest obtained from reference TRBV5-1 and TRBJ2-7, is as follows: KAGVTQTPRYLIKTRGQQVTLSCSPISGHRSVSWYQQTPGQGLQFLFEYFSETQRNKGNFPGRFSGRQFSNSRSEMNVSTLELGDSALYLCASSGGLAGLYEQYFGPGTRLTVT.

In this sample, this clonotype turned up many times. This sequence joins TRBV7-8 and TRBJ1-2, with D unresolved. The CDR3 consists of 15 residues. V was clipped by 5 bases and J by 2 bases, with 15 bases between them. The germline V gene encodes CDR1 SGHVS and CDR2 FQNEAQ. CDR3 DNA sequence: TGTGCCAGCAGCCCCGCTCGGGGAGGAAACTATGGCTACACCTTC. The encoded protein is CASSPARGGNYGYTF.

There are many counts of this clonotype. CDR3 sequence (DNA): TGTGCCAGGGGACAGAAAGCCTTATCCTACAATGAGCAGTTCTTC. Translated: CARGQKALSYNEQFF. The chain links TRBV2 to TRBJ2-1; the match to TRBD1 covers 7 bases. The CDR3 totals 15 residues. The V gene end was trimmed by 9 bases and the J gene end by 1 base; junction bases not matched to a gene: 9. The germline V gene has CDR1 SNHLY and CDR2 FYNNEI.

This clonotype has just a few counts. The chain recombines TRBV5-6 with TRBJ2-7; D gene uncertain. CDR1 SGHDT and CDR2 YYEEEE come from the germline V gene. The V gene lost 4 bases and the J gene lost 6 bases, with 11 bases spanning the gap. The CDR3 runs to 12 residues. The CDR3 is CASSQNWGEQYF. DNA for the CDR3: TGTGCCAGCAGCCAAAACTGGGGCGAGCAGTACTTC.

This chain uses TRBV12-3 or TRBV12-4 with TRBJ1-1, with TRBD1 matching 7 bases. The ends lost 4 bases at V and 3 bases at J; junction bases unmatched: 2. The CDR3 extends over 13 amino acids. CDR3 in amino acids: CASSYRGYTEAFF. In DNA, the CDR3 is TGTGCCAGCAGTTACAGGGGTTACACTGAAGCTTTCTTT.

This clonotype was counted a few times. DNA of the CDR3: TGTGCCAGCCGTTGGGGTGGGACAGGGTTCGGTACGCAGTATTTT. This encodes CASRWGGTGFGTQYF. The rearrangement joins TRBV3-1 to TRBJ2-3, with 9 bases aligning to TRBD1. The CDR3 sequence is 15 residues long. V gave up 8 bases and J gave up 8 bases; unmatched junction bases: 14. Germline V gene sequence: CDR1 LGHDT, CDR2 YNNKEL (reference sequence).

This clonotype was counted at least ten times. This rearrangement joins TRBV5-1 to TRBJ2-1; TRBD2 matches 8 bases. Losses at the gene ends were 4 bases for V and 7 bases for J; bases not matched to a gene: 10. The CDR3 sequence is 15 residues long. CDR1 is SGHRS and CDR2 is YFSETQ in the germline V gene. Here the CDR3 reads CASSPTVLAGNEQFF. CDR3 sequence (DNA): TGCGCCAGCAGCCCCACCGTTTTAGCGGGAAATGAGCAGTTCTTC.

Only a few counts were recorded for this clonotype. The V and J genes are TRBV3-1 and TRBJ2-7, with 7 bases lining up with TRBD2. The germline gives CDR1 LGHDT, CDR2 YNNKEL (reference sequence). The CDR3 contains 14 residues. The V segment lost 4 bases and the J segment 4 bases; nucleotides outside the gene matches: 7. CDR3 DNA sequence: TGTGCCAGCAGCCTACTCGGGGGGATGTACGAGCAGTACTTC. As protein: CASSLLGGMYEQYF.